This T cell receptor (beta chain) originates from a study of blood T cells in healthy people across ages. For the second PCR, which ran for roughly 6 to 12 cycles, a sample-barcoded 5' primer and a J-beta primer mix were used. TCRdb itself ran the 5' RACE reads through MiXCR, one entry per CDR3 protein. Among 700,000 to 850,000 distinct CDR3 sequences listed, around 34% were seen once. Germline V gene lookup returns CDR1 SGHTA and CDR2 FQGTGA. Trimming removed 8 bases at V and 3 bases at J, with 13 bases between. CDR3 length equals 13 residues. This receptor was identified in a man aged 18-30 years in good health. Sequenced: blood. This chain joins TRBV7-3 and TRBJ1-1, with D possibly TRBD1 on 5 matching bases. CDR3 DNA: TGTGCCAGCGCGGCAGGGAGGGACACTGAAGCTTTCTTT. It yields the protein CASAAGRDTEAFF. The variable domain in full, completed from reference TRBV7-3 and TRBJ1-1, reads GAGVSQTPSNKVTEKGKYVELRCDPISGHTALYWYRQSLGQGPEFLIYFQGTGAADDSGLPNDRFFAVRPEGSVSTLKIQRTERGDSAVYLCASAAGRDTEAFFGQGTRLTVV.